By sample fraction, the clone carrying this T cell receptor (beta chain) is medium-sized. Its antigen is unknown. Stated time point: sample taken at primary tumor resection. The cohort: over 65 early-stage, untreated non-small cell lung cancer patients. Material for sequencing was whole RNA from tumor, nontumor lung or frozen PBMC, left unsorted. The entry originates in a study of spatial heterogeneity in lung cancer. Study context: Alpha-chain detections were consistently fewer than beta-chain detections among the sequences.

Study-wide results and caveats: Mutation counts in tumors were tracked by counts of expanded intratumoral alpha and beta TCRs.

The CDR3 totals 14 residues. Germline V lookup: CDR1 MGHDK, CDR2 SYGVNS. Deletions cut 6 bases from V and 3 bases from J, with 12 bases between. TCRdb fed the 5' RACE reads into MiXCR, producing one record per CDR3 protein. Here the sample spans some 3,000 distinct CDR3 sequences, under 15% being singletons. Source: lung tumor tissue, taken at surgery. This receptor was taken from a male donor with early-stage non-small cell lung cancer. This chain connects TRBV25-1 to TRBJ2-4; TRBD1 might be the D (6 bases). The CDR3: CASSFTGIKNIQYF. The CDR3 DNA is TGTGCCAGCAGCTTTACAGGGATCAAAAACATTCAGTACTTC.